A selection of T cell receptor beta chains follows, all from one sample in a study of Graves' ophthalmopathy and Graves' hyperthyroidism. One entry per CDR3 protein results from TCRdb running MiXCR on the multiplex PCR reads. The sample has around 1,000,000 distinct CDR3 sequences; about 35% are singletons. Input material: peripheral blood or thyroid tissue (not recorded which). The receptors stem from an adult man with Graves' hyperthyroidism. Each CDR3 is given with its conserved first and last residue. The D gene is left open where the match is weak. Clone size is not always given. Where it is, it says once, few, many or a class for expanded clones.

d_gene,v_gene,abundance,j_gene,CDR3aa,CDR3nt
-,TRBV12-3/TRBV12-4,few,TRBJ2-7,CASSLIRHEQYF,TGTGCCAGCAGTTTAATTAGACACGAGCAGTACTTC
-,TRBV29-1,-,TRBJ2-7,CSAKRGFPTYEQYF,TGCAGCGCCAAAAGGGGTTTCCCTACTTACGAGCAGTACTTC
-,TRBV19,many,TRBJ2-2,CASGWKELFF,TGTGCCAGTGGATGGAAGGAGCTGTTTTTT
-,TRBV7-2,many,TRBJ2-7,CASSLGGGAYEQYF,TGTGCCAGCAGCCTGGGCGGGGGCGCCTACGAGCAGTACTTC
TRBD1,TRBV9,many,TRBJ1-1,CASSDEKKTGYTEAFF,TGTGCCAGCAGCGACGAAAAGAAGACAGGGTACACTGAAGCTTTCTTT
-,TRBV11-2,many,TRBJ1-5,CASSYVNQPQHF,TGTGCCAGCAGCTACGTCAATCAGCCCCAGCATTTT
-,TRBV2,many,TRBJ1-5,CASTYDRGTGQPQHF,TGTGCCAGCACCTACGATCGGGGGACGGGGCAGCCCCAGCATTTT
-,TRBV20-1,once,TRBJ1-5,CSARDTVLGNQPQHF,TGCAGTGCTAGAGATACCGTCCTAGGCAATCAGCCCCAGCATTTT
TRBD1,TRBV7-9,many,TRBJ2-2,CASSLYQGDGELFF,TGTGCCAGCAGCTTATACCAGGGGGACGGGGAGCTGTTTTTT
-,TRBV2,-,TRBJ1-1,CASSQEGRGPRDTEAFF,TGCGCCAGCAGCCAAGAAGGCAGGGGCCCCCGCGACACTGAAGCTTTCTTT
TRBD1,TRBV9,few,TRBJ2-5,CASSVGLTGTAQETQYF,TGTGCCAGCAGCGTAGGATTGACCGGGACAGCTCAAGAGACCCAGTACTTC
TRBD2,TRBV7-2,-,TRBJ2-6,CASSLRGGGTGANVLTF,TGTGCCAGCAGCCTCCGGGGGGGGGGAACTGGGGCCAACGTCCTGACTTTC
-,TRBV7-9,-,TRBJ1-1,CASSLEPGRPVSEAFF,TGTGCCAGCAGCTTGGAGCCGGGACGGCCGGTTTCTGAAGCTTTCTTT
-,TRBV19,-,TRBJ2-2,CASSGQGELFF,TGTGCCAGTAGCGGACAGGGGGAGCTGTTTTTT
TRBD2,TRBV5-1,-,TRBJ2-2,CASSSVGLVSGGELFF,TGCGCCAGCAGCTCGGTAGGACTAGTTTCAGGAGGGGAGCTGTTTTTT
-,TRBV7-9,-,TRBJ2-5,CASSSRREQETQYF,TGTGCCAGCAGCTCGAGAAGGGAACAAGAGACCCAGTACTTC
-,TRBV7-9,-,TRBJ2-7,CASSRQRSTYEQYF,TGTGCCAGCAGTCGACAGCGATCCACCTACGAGCAGTACTTC
-,TRBV15,few,TRBJ2-5,CATSTGHRQETQYF,TGTGCCACCAGCACGGGCCACAGGCAAGAGACCCAGTACTTC
TRBD1,TRBV29-1,-,TRBJ2-5,CSASRTGVTQYF,TGCAGCGCCAGCAGAACAGGGGTGACCCAGTACTTC
TRBD1,TRBV7-4,few,TRBJ1-1,CASSLPGGRNTEAFF,TGTGCCAGCAGCTTACCAGGGGGTAGGAACACTGAAGCTTTCTTT
TRBD1,TRBV3-1,-,TRBJ1-2,CASSRGTGSGYGYTF,TGTGCCAGCAGCCGTGGGACAGGCTCTGGCTATGGCTACACCTTC
-,TRBV5-1,many,TRBJ1-1,CASRTYANTEAFF,TGCGCCAGCAGAACTTACGCGAACACTGAAGCTTTCTTT
TRBD2,TRBV7-2,many,TRBJ2-5,CASSRGLAQETQYF,TGTGCCAGCAGCCGGGGACTAGCCCAAGAGACCCAGTACTTC
-,TRBV6-5,many,TRBJ1-2,CATQRGPTYGYTF,TGTGCCACCCAACGGGGACCAACCTATGGCTACACCTTC
-,TRBV7-2,many,TRBJ2-5,CASSLVTLAETQYF,TGTGCCAGCAGCTTAGTTACTCTAGCGGAGACCCAGTACTTC
TRBD1,TRBV12-3/TRBV12-4,-,TRBJ1-1,CASSLGTGYAFF,TGTGCCAGCAGCCTCGGGACAGGGTACGCTTTCTTT
-,TRBV7-2,-,TRBJ1-5,CASSLGRTGINQPQHF,TGTGCCAGCAGCTTAGGAAGAACAGGGATAAATCAGCCCCAGCATTTT
-,TRBV12-3/TRBV12-4,-,TRBJ1-2,CASRSASYGYTF,TGTGCCAGCAGATCGGCTAGCTATGGCTACACCTTC
-,TRBV20-1,many,TRBJ2-5,CSASRLPRETQYF,TGCAGTGCTAGCCGGCTCCCCAGGGAGACCCAGTACTTC
-,TRBV9,-,TRBJ1-1,CASSFLQGGGTEAFF,TGTGCCAGCAGCTTTTTGCAGGGAGGTGGCACTGAAGCTTTCTTT
TRBD1,TRBV4-3,many,TRBJ1-2,CASSQRSTGDTSYGYTF,TGCGCCAGCAGCCAAAGATCAACAGGGGACACAAGCTATGGCTACACCTTC
-,TRBV19,-,TRBJ1-6,CAWSVPRGGSPLHF,TGTGCCTGGAGTGTCCCAAGAGGAGGTTCACCCCTCCACTTT
-,TRBV25-1,-,TRBJ2-2,CASSEFPGTGELFF,TGTGCCAGCAGTGAATTCCCGGGGACCGGGGAGCTGTTTTTT
TRBD1,TRBV12-5,few,TRBJ2-1,CASGLVLGQGAYNEQFF,TGTGCTAGTGGTTTGGTACTGGGACAGGGGGCTTACAATGAGCAGTTCTTC
-,TRBV9,-,TRBJ1-2,CASSPKGVYGYTF,TGTGCCAGCAGCCCAAAGGGGGTCTATGGCTACACCTTC
TRBD2,TRBV20-1,many,TRBJ2-7,CSARLAGEEEQYF,TGCAGTGCCAGACTAGCGGGAGAGGAGGAGCAGTACTTC
-,TRBV6-5,few,TRBJ1-5,CASSYSGGNSNQPQHF,TGTGCCAGCAGTTACTCGGGGGGTAATAGCAATCAGCCCCAGCATTTT
TRBD1,TRBV9,-,TRBJ2-2,CASSVESGTGLLGGELFF,TGTGCCAGCAGCGTAGAATCCGGGACAGGGCTTTTGGGCGGGGAGCTGTTTTTT
TRBD1,TRBV11-2,few,TRBJ1-2,CASSLGFRTGIWYGYTF,TGTGCCAGCAGCTTAGGGTTTAGGACAGGGATCTGGTATGGCTACACCTTC
-,TRBV7-8,many,TRBJ2-7,CASSLERGPYEQYF,TGTGCCAGCAGCCTAGAACGGGGCCCCTACGAGCAGTACTTC
-,TRBV5-6,many,TRBJ1-2,CASSLGRDHGYTF,TGTGCCAGCAGCTTGGGTAGGGATCATGGCTACACCTTC
-,TRBV5-1,-,TRBJ1-5,CASSLLGDAGQPQHF,TGCGCCAGCAGCTTGCTCGGGGACGCGGGTCAGCCCCAGCATTTT
-,TRBV6-6,many,TRBJ1-6,CASSSGESPLHF,TGTGCCAGCAGTTCTGGGGAGTCACCCCTCCACTTT
-,TRBV6-5,-,TRBJ2-6,CASSYLRTQANVLTF,TGTGCCAGCAGTTACCTCAGGACCCAGGCCAACGTCCTGACTTTC
TRBD2,TRBV9,many,TRBJ2-2,CASSVAAGANTGELFF,TGTGCCAGCAGCGTAGCGGCGGGAGCGAACACCGGGGAGCTGTTTTTT
-,TRBV2,many,TRBJ1-2,CASSPPVDGYTF,TGTGCCAGCAGTCCCCCAGTGGATGGCTACACCTTC
TRBD1,TRBV10-3,-,TRBJ1-2,CAITPGQALAYGYTF,TGTGCCATCACCCCCGGACAGGCGCTTGCTTATGGCTACACCTTC
-,TRBV7-2,many,TRBJ1-5,CATSPQGPNQPQHF,TGTGCCACCAGTCCTCAGGGACCCAATCAGCCCCAGCATTTT
-,TRBV7-9,-,TRBJ1-6,CASSLGGKANSPLHF,TGTGCCAGCAGCTTAGGGGGGAAGGCTAACTCACCCCTCCACTTT
TRBD2,TRBV7-2,many,TRBJ2-5,CASSSGRGQETQYF,TGTGCCAGCTCTAGCGGGAGAGGTCAAGAGACCCAGTACTTC
-,TRBV7-6,many,TRBJ2-7,CASSLASWGSGILPEQYF,TGTGCCAGCAGCTTAGCAAGCTGGGGGAGCGGAATTCTCCCCGAGCAGTACTTC
TRBD1,TRBV4-1,few,TRBJ2-7,CASSQDTGGGYEQYF,TGCGCCAGCAGCCAAGACACAGGGGGAGGTTACGAGCAGTACTTC
TRBD2,TRBV2,many,TRBJ2-5,CASTQGLAGGGETQYF,TGTGCCAGCACCCAGGGACTAGCGGGAGGTGGAGAGACCCAGTACTTC
TRBD1,TRBV19,many,TRBJ1-2,CASRPLLQGLGYTF,TGTGCCAGTAGGCCACTCTTACAGGGGCTTGGCTACACCTTC